One and the same sample provided the 12 T cell receptor beta chains below, sequenced in a study of regulatory T cells in long-lasting Graves disease. Specified time point: newly diagnosed GD, antithyroid drugs for less than 3 months. After RNA was extracted from PBMCs, the TCR library was made from it. Arm-PCR of CDR3 regions with iRepertoire HTBI primers generated TCR beta libraries. One entry per CDR3 protein results from TCRdb running MiXCR on the multiplex PCR reads. The profile shows around 250,000 distinct CDR3 sequences, under 20% of them singletons. The same sample was also studied in work on T cells in Graves' hyperthyroidism and ophthalmopathy.

The sample consisted of peripheral blood mononuclear cells (PBMCs), taken at new diagnosis, from a patient treated with antithyroid drugs. These receptor sequences come from a woman aged 30 to 39 with Graves disease.

This clonotype was seen at least ten times. The gene calls are TRBV5-1 and TRBJ2-5; maybe TRBD2 (5 bases). Germline V lookup: CDR1 SGHRS, CDR2 YFSETQ. The CDR3 has 15 residues. Trimming took 0 bases from V and 5 from J, leaving 14 bases between them. CDR3: CASSLAPNPGETQYF. CDR3 sequence (DNA): TGCGCCAGCAGCTTGGCACCCAACCCGGGGGAGACCCAGTACTTC.

A note on this clonotype: Compared with germline, one end of the junction differs, possibly owing to a read error. The V and J genes are TRBV10-1 and TRBJ2-7; no definite D call. CDR3 length: 14 residues. The V gene's germline CDR1 is WNHNN and CDR2 SYGVQD (reference sequence). CDR3 sequence (DNA): TGTGCCATCAGCCGAGGACGCAATACCTACGAGCAGTACTTC. It codes for CAISRGRNTYEQYF.

This clonotype appeared many times. This chain connects TRBV7-9 to TRBJ1-1, with no clear D. Germline V lookup: CDR1 SEHNR, CDR2 FQNEAQ (reference sequence). V was clipped by 1 base and J by 1 base, with 10 bases between them. CDR3 length: 15 amino acids. The DNA of the CDR3 is TGTGCCAGCAGCTTAGGGTACAGAGGGAACACTGAAGCTTTCTTT. It is translated as CASSLGYRGNTEAFF.

This clonotype came up many times. The genes are TRBV4-1 and TRBJ2-2, with D possibly matching TRBD2 (6 bases). Germline V gene lookup returns CDR1 MGHRA and CDR2 YSYEKL. V dropped 0 bases and J dropped 7 bases, with 15 bases sitting between them. The CDR3 totals 16 residues. CDR3 DNA: TGCGCCAGCAGCCAAGATCAGAGACTAGAGGTCGGGGAGCTGTTTTTT. Translation: CASSQDQRLEVGELFF.

This clonotype was counted ten times or more. The chain carries TRBV7-2 and TRBJ1-5, with D unresolved. Trimming cost V 1 base and J 5 bases, with 9 bases left between them. Germline CDR1 is SGHTA and CDR2 is FQGNSA. The CDR3 sequence is 14 residues long. CDR3 DNA: TGTGCCAGCAGCTTAGTTGGGTGGGATCAGCCCCAGCATTTT. Its protein is CASSLVGWDQPQHF.

The chain joins TRBV27 to TRBJ2-6; D remains ambiguous. The CDR3 runs 16 residues. Germline V CDR1 and CDR2: MNHEY, SMNVEV (reference sequence). With 2 bases removed from V and 0 bases from J, the gap between germline ends came to 8 bases. The CDR3 nucleotides are TGTGCCAGCAGTTTAAAACGGGTCTCTGGGGCCAACGTCCTGACTTTC. Encoded protein: CASSLKRVSGANVLTF.

A few counts support this clonotype. A much larger clone differs by one base, so this may be a read error. The J gene is TRBJ1-1, the V gene TRBV6-5; D possibly corresponds to TRBD1 (5 bases). There are 14 residues in the CDR3. Trimming shortened V by 0 bases and J by 7 bases, and 12 bases separated the two germline ends. Per germline, CDR1 MNHEY and CDR2 SVGAGI. In DNA form, the CDR3 reads TGTGCCAGCAGTTACTCGGGGGACGGCATTGAAGCTTTCTTT. Translation gives CASSYSGDGIEAFF.

About this clonotype itself: The CDR3 carries no conserved terminal phenylalanine or tryptophan, so it likely arises from a read error. The J gene is TRBJ1-2, the V gene TRBV6-1; tentative D call: TRBD1 (5 bases). The CDR3 has 13 residues. CDR1 is MNHNS, CDR2 SASEGT, per germline. V shed 2 bases and J shed 8 bases, with 12 bases lying between them. Written as DNA, the CDR3 is TGTGCCAGCAGTGAAAACGGAGGGGAAGGCTACACCTCC. This sequence encodes CASSENGGEGYTS.

There are a few counts of this clonotype. A much more abundant neighbour one base away suggests this may be a read error. Lacking the conserved final phenylalanine or tryptophan, this CDR3 likely reflects a read error. V gene TRBV12-3 or TRBV12-4 combines with J gene TRBJ2-5; D possibly matches TRBD1 or TRBD2 (5 bases each). The germline V and J ends were trimmed by 8 bases and 1 base, with 8 bases remaining between them. The CDR3 loop spans 12 amino acids. CDR3 sequence reads: CASEGIQETQYL. As DNA, the CDR3 is TGTGCCAGCGAGGGGATCCAAGAGACCCAGTACCTC.

A note on this clonotype: This is likely an artifact of a read error, given a far larger clone one base away. Without the conserved terminal phenylalanine or tryptophan, this CDR3 likely stems from a read error. J is TRBJ2-1 and V is TRBV11-3, with 11 positions matching TRBD2. Germline values: CDR1 SGHNT, CDR2 YENEEA. This CDR3 has 14 residues. J was trimmed by 8 bases and V by 5 bases; bases with no gene match: 5. The CDR3 loop is CASSDPSGGHEQFL. Here the CDR3 DNA reads TGTGCCAGCAGCGACCCTAGCGGGGGGCATGAGCAGTTCCTC.

The genes are TRBV20-1 and TRBJ2-7; D gene unclear. Trimming stripped 4 bases from V and 7 bases from J, with 11 bases between. CDR1 and CDR2 (germline): DFQATT, SNEGSKA (reference sequence). CDR3 length: 11 amino acids. CDR3 residues: CSATDPLEQYF. CDR3 nucleotides: TGCAGTGCTACTGACCCCCTAGAGCAGTACTTC.

V usage is TRBV7-6 and J usage is TRBJ1-5; possible D gene TRBD1, 5 bases. This CDR3 contains 15 residues. V was clipped by 0 bases and J by 1 base, with 7 bases between them. Germline CDR1 is SGHVS and CDR2 is FNYEAQ. The CDR3 protein is CASSLAGDSNQPQHF. Here the CDR3 DNA reads TGTGCCAGCAGCTTAGCTGGGGACAGCAATCAGCCCCAGCATTTT.